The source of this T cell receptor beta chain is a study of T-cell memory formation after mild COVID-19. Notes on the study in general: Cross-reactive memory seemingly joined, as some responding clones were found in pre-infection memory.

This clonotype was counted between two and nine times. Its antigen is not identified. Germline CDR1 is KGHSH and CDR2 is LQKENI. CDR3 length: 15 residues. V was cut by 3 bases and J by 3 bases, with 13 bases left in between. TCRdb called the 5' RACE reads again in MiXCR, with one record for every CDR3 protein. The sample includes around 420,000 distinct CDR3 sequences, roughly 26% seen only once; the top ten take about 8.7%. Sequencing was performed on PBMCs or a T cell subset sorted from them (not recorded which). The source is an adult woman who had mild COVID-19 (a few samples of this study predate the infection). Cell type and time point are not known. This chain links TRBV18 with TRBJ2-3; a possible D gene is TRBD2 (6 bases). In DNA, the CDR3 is TGTGCCAGCTCACCCAGTTTCCTAGCGACAGATACGCAGTATTTT. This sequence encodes CASSPSFLATDTQYF.